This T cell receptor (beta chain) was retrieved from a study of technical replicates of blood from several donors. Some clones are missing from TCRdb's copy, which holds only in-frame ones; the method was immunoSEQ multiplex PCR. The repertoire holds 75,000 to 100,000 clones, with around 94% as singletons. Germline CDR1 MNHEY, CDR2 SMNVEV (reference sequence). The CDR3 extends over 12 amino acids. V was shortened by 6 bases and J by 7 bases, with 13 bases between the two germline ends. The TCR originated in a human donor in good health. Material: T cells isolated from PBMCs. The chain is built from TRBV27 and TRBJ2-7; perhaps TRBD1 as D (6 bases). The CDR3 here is CASSIRGGEQYF. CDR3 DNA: TGTGCCAGCAGCATCAGGGGCGGGGAGCAGTACTTC.